This is a list of T cell receptor beta chains from one sample in a study of blood T cell repertoires in COVID-19. Sequencing used immunoSEQ multiplex PCR; TCRdb keeps in-frame clones, though not all of them. This table has approximately 180,000 clones, 85% to 90% appearing once. Source material: peripheral blood. The receptors were gathered from a person aged 65 to 79 with COVID-19, enrolled during active disease. The conserved cysteine and the conserved F or W are not part of the CDR3 here. The order of the fields is J gene, clone size, V gene, CDR3 protein. Part of the rows lack a size; the others show once, few, many or a class for expanded clones.

TRBJ2-7 | - | TRBV19 | ASSSPGLGLEQY
TRBJ2-3 | - | TRBV6-2/TRBV6-3 | ASSYSTLGTSTDTQY
TRBJ2-4 | - | TRBV2 | ATSLAGGNIQY
TRBJ2-7 | - | TRBV5-5 | ASSLEGGRVSYEQY
TRBJ2-1 | - | TRBV9 | ASSVGPGDFYNEQF
TRBJ2-7 | - | TRBV7-8 | ASSTRDRFPYEQY
TRBJ1-2 | - | TRBV10-3 | AISADRDGYT
TRBJ2-3 | - | TRBV19 | ASSTRGGQGDTQY
TRBJ1-5 | - | TRBV7-2 | ASSLWSGGDQPQH
TRBJ1-2 | few | TRBV6-1 | ASSERRNYGYT
TRBJ2-7 | - | TRBV7-8 | ASSLRPGTNFYEQY
TRBJ2-1 | - | TRBV6-6 | ASRATGGGYNEQF
TRBJ1-1 | - | TRBV29-1 | SVAGRDTEAF
TRBJ2-3 | - | TRBV11-2 | ASSPDRGTTDTQY
TRBJ1-2 | few | TRBV18 | ATTGRGGYT
TRBJ2-1 | - | TRBV24-1 | ATSDPSFGGSTTDEQF